This passage covers 10 T cell receptor beta chains from one sample sequenced in a study of identical twins. Using its own MiXCR run on the 5' RACE reads, TCRdb lists one record per CDR3 protein. The data hold approximately 350,000 distinct CDR3 sequences, with roughly 12% observed a single time. These data were also filed under a second study, of yellow fever vaccine responses in identical twins.

Sequencing was performed on CD8+ T cells sorted from blood. The source of these receptors is a woman younger than 35 in good health.

The chain joins TRBV29-1 to TRBJ2-1; the match to TRBD1 covers 8 bases. Germline V gene lookup returns CDR1 SQVTM and CDR2 ANQGSEA. The V gene end was trimmed by 4 bases and the J gene end by 0 bases; junction bases not matched to a gene: 5. CDR3 length: 15 amino acids. The CDR3 sequence is CSVAPQGVSYNEQFF. The DNA of the CDR3 is TGCAGCGTTGCCCCACAGGGGGTCTCCTACAATGAGCAGTTCTTC.

This clonotype has just a few counts. The chain uses TRBV6-5 and TRBJ2-5; no firm D call. Germline CDR1 and CDR2: MNHEY and SVGAGI. The CDR3 is 15 residues long. V lost 1 base and J lost 4, with 13 bases in between. The CDR3 DNA is TGTGCCAGCAGTTACTTTGGACCAGACGGAGAGACCCAGTACTTC. Translation: CASSYFGPDGETQYF.

This clonotype has just a few counts. The chain has TRBV27 and TRBJ2-5; 8 bases line up with TRBD2. The V segment lost 6 bases and the J segment 5 bases; nucleotides outside the gene matches: 14. The CDR3 length is 16 residues. Germline CDR1 reads MNHEY; CDR2 reads SMNVEV (reference sequence). CDR3 in amino acids: CASSPSIGGAFETQYF. CDR3 nucleotides: TGTGCCAGCAGCCCTTCGATCGGGGGGGCCTTTGAGACCCAGTACTTC.

The rearrangement uses TRBV2 and TRBJ2-5, with TRBD1 matching 9 bases. Germline assignment: CDR1 SNHLY and CDR2 FYNNEI. The length of the CDR3 is 14 residues. With 7 bases clipped from V and 5 bases from J, the junction kept 8 bases outside the gene matches. Written as DNA, the CDR3 is TGTGCCAGCAAAGACAGGGGGGGGCGGGAGACCCAGTACTTC. Translation: CASKDRGGRETQYF.

The chain is built from TRBV3-1 and TRBJ2-5, with a tentative D call TRBD1 (6 bases). CDR1 LGHDT and CDR2 YNNKEL come from the germline V gene (reference sequence). The CDR3 loop spans 16 amino acids. Trimming pared 4 bases from V and 2 bases from J, leaving 17 bases between. The CDR3 DNA is TGTGCCAGCAGCCGGGGGCACTCTAGAGAACAAGAGACCCAGTACTTC. Encoded protein: CASSRGHSREQETQYF.

This clonotype was recorded many times. The V and J genes are TRBV25-1 and TRBJ2-3; D unclear. The length of the CDR3 is 14 residues. Between the trimmed V and J ends, which lost 1 base and 0 bases, there was a span of 5 bases. CDR1 is MGHDK, CDR2 SYGVNS, per germline. The CDR3 DNA sequence: TGTGCCAGCAGTGAATCTCCTAGCACAGATACGCAGTATTTT. Its protein is CASSESPSTDTQYF.

Concerning this clonotype itself: Sequence at one end of the junction differs from germline and may be a read error. This chain uses TRBV14 with TRBJ2-2; the D is unclear. In germline, CDR1 is SGHDN, CDR2 FVKESK. The CDR3 covers 15 residues. CDR3 sequence: CASSQDFPNTGELFF. As DNA, the CDR3 is TGTGCCAGCAGTCAAGACTTCCCTAACACCGGGGAGCTGTTTTTT.

This clonotype was seen a handful of times. The chain uses TRBV6-2 or TRBV6-3 and TRBJ2-1, with D possibly being TRBD2 (7 bases). V lost 2 bases to trimming and J lost 4 bases, with 18 bases between them. The CDR3 has 17 amino acids. Germline V CDR1 and CDR2: MNHEY, SVGEGT. CDR3 residues: CASSYPKTGGPYNEQFF. CDR3 in DNA: TGTGCCAGCAGTTACCCGAAAACGGGGGGCCCTTACAATGAGCAGTTCTTC.

The chain joins TRBV7-9 to TRBJ2-3; D not resolved. Germline assignment: CDR1 SEHNR and CDR2 FQNEAQ (reference sequence). Trimming left V 7 bases short and J 4 bases short, with 6 bases between. The CDR3 length is 11 residues. DNA of the CDR3: TGTGCCAGCACCTGGCCAGATACGCAGTATTTT. It is translated as CASTWPDTQYF. Supplemented by reference TRBV7-9 and TRBJ2-3, the full variable domain reads DTGVSQNPRHKITKRGQNVTFRCDPISEHNRLYWYRQTLGQGPEFLTYFQNEAQLEKSRLLSDRFSAERPKGSFSTLEIQRTEQGDSAMYLCASTWPDTQYFGPGTRLTVL.

The V and J genes are TRBV7-2 and TRBJ2-3; 10 positions match TRBD1. The V gene's germline CDR1 is SGHTA and CDR2 FQGNSA. CDR3 length: 16 residues. V lost 0 bases, J lost 3 bases, and 3 bases stayed unmatched. CDR3 nucleotides: TGTGCCAGCAGCTTAGCCCCGGGACAGGGGACAGATACGCAGTATTTT. The encoded protein is CASSLAPGQGTDTQYF.